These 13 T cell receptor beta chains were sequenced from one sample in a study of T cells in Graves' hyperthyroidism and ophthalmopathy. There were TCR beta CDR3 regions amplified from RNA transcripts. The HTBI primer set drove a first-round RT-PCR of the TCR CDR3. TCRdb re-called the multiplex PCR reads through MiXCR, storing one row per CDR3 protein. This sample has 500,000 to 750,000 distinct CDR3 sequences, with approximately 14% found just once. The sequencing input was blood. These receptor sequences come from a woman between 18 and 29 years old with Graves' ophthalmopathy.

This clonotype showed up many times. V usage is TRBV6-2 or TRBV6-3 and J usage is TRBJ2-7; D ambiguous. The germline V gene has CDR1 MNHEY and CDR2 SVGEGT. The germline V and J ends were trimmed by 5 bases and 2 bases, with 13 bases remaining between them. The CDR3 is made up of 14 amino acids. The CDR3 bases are TGTGCCAGCAGTCGACCCAGAACCCCCTACGAGCAGTACTTC. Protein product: CASSRPRTPYEQYF.

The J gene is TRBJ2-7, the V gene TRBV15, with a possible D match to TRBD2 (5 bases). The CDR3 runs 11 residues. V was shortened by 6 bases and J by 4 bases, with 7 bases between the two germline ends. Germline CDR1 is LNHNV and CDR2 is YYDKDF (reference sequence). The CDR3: CATSEGYEQYF. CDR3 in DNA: TGTGCCACCAGTGAGGGTTACGAGCAGTACTTC.

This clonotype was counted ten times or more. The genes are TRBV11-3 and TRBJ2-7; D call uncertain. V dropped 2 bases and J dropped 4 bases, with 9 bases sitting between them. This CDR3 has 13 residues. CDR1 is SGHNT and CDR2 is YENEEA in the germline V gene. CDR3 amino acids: CASSLNTEYEQYF. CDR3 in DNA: TGTGCCAGCAGCTTAAACACTGAGTACGAGCAGTACTTC.

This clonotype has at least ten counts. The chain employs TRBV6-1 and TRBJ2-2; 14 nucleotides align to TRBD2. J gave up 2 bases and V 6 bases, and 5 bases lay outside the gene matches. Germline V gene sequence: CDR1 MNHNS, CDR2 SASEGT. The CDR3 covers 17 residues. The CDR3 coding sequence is TGTGCCAGCAGCTCGGGACTAGCGGGAGCTAACACCGGGGAGCTGTTTTTT. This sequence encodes CASSSGLAGANTGELFF.

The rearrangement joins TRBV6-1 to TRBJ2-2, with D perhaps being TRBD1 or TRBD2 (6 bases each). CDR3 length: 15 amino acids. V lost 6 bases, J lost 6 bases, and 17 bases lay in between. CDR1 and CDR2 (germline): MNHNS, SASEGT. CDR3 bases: TGTGCCAGCAGGGACGAGAGGGGGAGGCCCGGGGAGCTGTTTTTT. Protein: CASRDERGRPGELFF.

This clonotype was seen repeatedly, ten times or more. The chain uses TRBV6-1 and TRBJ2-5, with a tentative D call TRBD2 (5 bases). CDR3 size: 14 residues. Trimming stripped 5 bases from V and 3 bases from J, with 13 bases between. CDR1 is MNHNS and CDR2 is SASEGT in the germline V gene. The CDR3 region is CASSPPAGKETQYF. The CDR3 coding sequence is TGTGCCAGCAGTCCACCGGCCGGGAAAGAGACCCAGTACTTC.

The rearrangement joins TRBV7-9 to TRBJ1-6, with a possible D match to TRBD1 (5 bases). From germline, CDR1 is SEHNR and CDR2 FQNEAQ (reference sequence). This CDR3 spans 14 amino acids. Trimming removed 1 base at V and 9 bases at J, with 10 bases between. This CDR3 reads CASSLVAGTSPLHF. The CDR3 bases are TGTGCCAGCAGCTTAGTGGCAGGGACTTCACCCCTCCACTTT.

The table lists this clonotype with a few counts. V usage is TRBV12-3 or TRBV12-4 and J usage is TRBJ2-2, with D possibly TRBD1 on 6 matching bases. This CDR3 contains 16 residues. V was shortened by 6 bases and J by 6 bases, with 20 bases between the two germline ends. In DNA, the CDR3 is TGTGCCAGCAGACCGCCGGGGACACCCGTTTCCGGGGAGCTGTTTTTT. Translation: CASRPPGTPVSGELFF.

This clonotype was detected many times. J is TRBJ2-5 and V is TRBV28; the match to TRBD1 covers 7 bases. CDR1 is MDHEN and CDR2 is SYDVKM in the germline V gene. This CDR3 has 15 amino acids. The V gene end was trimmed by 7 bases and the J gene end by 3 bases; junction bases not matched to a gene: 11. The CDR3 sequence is CASTDTAGTEETQYF. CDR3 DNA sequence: TGTGCCAGCACAGATACTGCCGGGACAGAAGAGACCCAGTACTTC.

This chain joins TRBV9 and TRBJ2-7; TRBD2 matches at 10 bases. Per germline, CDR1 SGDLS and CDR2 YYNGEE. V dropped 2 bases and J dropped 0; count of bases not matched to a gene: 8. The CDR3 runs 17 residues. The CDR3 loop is CASSVGLAGASSYEQYF. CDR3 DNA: TGTGCCAGCAGCGTGGGGCTAGCGGGAGCTAGCTCCTACGAGCAGTACTTC.

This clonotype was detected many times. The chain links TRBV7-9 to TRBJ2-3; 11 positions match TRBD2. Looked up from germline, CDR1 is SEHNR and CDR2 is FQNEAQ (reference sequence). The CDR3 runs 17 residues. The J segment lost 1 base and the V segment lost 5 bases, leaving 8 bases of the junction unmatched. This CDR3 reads CASSPRLAGIRTDTQYF. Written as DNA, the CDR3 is TGTGCCAGCAGCCCGAGACTAGCGGGGATACGCACAGATACGCAGTATTTT.

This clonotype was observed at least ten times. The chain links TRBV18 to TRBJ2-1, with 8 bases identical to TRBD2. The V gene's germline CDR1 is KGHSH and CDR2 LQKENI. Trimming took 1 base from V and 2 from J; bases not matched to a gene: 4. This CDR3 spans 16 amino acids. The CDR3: CASSPLLAVAYNEQFF. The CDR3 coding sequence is TGTGCCAGCTCACCACTACTAGCGGTAGCCTACAATGAGCAGTTCTTC.

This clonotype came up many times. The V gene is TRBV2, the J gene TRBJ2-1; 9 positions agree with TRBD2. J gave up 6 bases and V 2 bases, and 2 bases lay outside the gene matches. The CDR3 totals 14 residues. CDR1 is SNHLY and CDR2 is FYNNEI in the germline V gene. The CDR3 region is CASSEPSGTNEQFF. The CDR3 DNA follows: TGTGCCAGCAGTGAACCTAGCGGGACCAATGAGCAGTTCTTC.